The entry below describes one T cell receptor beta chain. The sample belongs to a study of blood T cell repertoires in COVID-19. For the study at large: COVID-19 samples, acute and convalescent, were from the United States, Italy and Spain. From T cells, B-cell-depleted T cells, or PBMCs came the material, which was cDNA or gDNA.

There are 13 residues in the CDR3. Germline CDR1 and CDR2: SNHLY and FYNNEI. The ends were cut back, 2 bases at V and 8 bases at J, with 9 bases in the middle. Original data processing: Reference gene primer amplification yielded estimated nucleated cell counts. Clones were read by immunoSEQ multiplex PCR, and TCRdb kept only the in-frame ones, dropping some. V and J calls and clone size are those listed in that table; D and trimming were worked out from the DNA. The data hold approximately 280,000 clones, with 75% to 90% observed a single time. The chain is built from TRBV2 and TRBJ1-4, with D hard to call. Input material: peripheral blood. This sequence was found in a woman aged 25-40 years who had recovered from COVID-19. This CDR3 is CASSETSQEKLFF. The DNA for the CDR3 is TGTGCCAGCAGTGAAACCTCACAGGAAAAACTGTTTTTT.